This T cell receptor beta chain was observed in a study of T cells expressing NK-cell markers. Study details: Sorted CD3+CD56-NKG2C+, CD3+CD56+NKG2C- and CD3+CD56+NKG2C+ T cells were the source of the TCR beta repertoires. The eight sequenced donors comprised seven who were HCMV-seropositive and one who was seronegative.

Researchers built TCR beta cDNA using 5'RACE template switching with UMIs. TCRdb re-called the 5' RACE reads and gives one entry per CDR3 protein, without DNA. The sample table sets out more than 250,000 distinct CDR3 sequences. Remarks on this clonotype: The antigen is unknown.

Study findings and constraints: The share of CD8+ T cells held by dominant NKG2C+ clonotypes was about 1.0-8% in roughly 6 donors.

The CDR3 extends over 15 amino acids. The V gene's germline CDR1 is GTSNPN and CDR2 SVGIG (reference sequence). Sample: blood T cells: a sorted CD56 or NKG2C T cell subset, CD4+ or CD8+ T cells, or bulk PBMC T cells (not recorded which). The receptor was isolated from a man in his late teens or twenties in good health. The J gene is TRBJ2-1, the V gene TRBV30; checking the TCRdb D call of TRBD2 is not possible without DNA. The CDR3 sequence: CAWSPPGLAGVEQFF.